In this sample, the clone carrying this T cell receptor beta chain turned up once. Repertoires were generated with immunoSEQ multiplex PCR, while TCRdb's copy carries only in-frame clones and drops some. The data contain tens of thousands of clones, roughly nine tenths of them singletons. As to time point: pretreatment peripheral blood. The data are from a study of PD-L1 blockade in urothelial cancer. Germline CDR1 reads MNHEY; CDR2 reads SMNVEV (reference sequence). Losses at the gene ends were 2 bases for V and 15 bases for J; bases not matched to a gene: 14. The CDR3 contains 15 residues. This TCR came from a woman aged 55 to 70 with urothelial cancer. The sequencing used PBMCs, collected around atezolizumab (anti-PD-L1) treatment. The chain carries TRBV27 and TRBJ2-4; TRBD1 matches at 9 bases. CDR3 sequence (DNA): TGTGCCAGCAGTTTAGGAGGGACAGGGTTCCCGAGGTGGTACTTC. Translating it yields CASSLGGTGFPRWYF.